This TCR beta chain was retrieved from a study of identical twins. Study results and limitations: Whereas memory repertoires showed no such difference, abundant cord blood beta clonotypes carried fewer insertions. Out-of-frame TCR alpha sharing observed in monozygotic twins exceeded model estimates.

Healthy Caucasian donors formed the entire cohort. The cDNA had a unique molecular identifier and a template-switch universal primer site. TCRdb called the 5' RACE reads again in MiXCR, with one record for every CDR3 protein. The sample has roughly 250,000 distinct CDR3 sequences, around 15% seen once. This clonotype was detected a few times. The antigen is unknown. CDR3 length: 12 residues. The germline V gene encodes CDR1 SGHDT and CDR2 YYEEEE. The V end lost 2 bases, the J end lost 7 bases, and 9 bases lay between the germline ends. This chain joins TRBV5-6 and TRBJ1-1; D is unresolved. This receptor was obtained from a woman between 18 and 29 years old in good health. Sequenced input: memory (CD45RO+) T cells sorted from blood. DNA for the CDR3: TGTGCCAGCAGCTTTTCGGGCGTTGAAGCTTTCTTT. Its protein product is CASSFSGVEAFF.